These T cell receptor beta chains were read from a single sample in a study of response to subunit inactivated influenza vaccine. TCRdb itself ran the RT-PCR reads through MiXCR, one entry per CDR3 protein. The data contain roughly 500,000 distinct CDR3 sequences, more than 15% of them singletons. Specimen: CD4+ T cells sorted from PBMCs, collected less than 30 months after vaccination. The receptors shown here come from a man aged 45 to 75 who received an inactivated influenza vaccine. CDR3s include the opening cysteine and the closing phenylalanine or tryptophan. Each record gives: clone size, J gene, D gene, V gene, CDR3 protein, CDR3 DNA. The D gene is left open where the match is weak. The listing skips clone size in some rows; elsewhere it reads once, few, many or a size class.

clone_size: many
j_call: TRBJ2-2
d_call: -
v_call: TRBV10-3
cdr3_aa: CAISVGGRVGLFF
cdr3_nt: TGTGCCATCAGTGTTGGAGGTCGGGTGGGGCTGTTTTTT

clone_size: -
j_call: TRBJ1-1
d_call: -
v_call: TRBV4-3
cdr3_aa: CASSQGWAERTEAFF
cdr3_nt: TGCGCCAGCAGCCAAGGATGGGCAGAGAGGACTGAAGCTTTCTTT

clone_size: few
j_call: TRBJ1-6
d_call: -
v_call: TRBV5-1
cdr3_aa: CASSLGLNSPLHF
cdr3_nt: TGCGCCAGCAGCTTGGGGTTGAATTCACCCCTCCACTTT

clone_size: few
j_call: TRBJ2-1
d_call: TRBD2
v_call: TRBV6-5
cdr3_aa: CASSYSSSGSSYNEQFF
cdr3_nt: TGTGCCAGCAGTTACTCGTCTAGCGGGAGCTCCTACAATGAGCAGTTCTTC

clone_size: -
j_call: TRBJ1-6
d_call: -
v_call: TRBV14
cdr3_aa: CASSHRGYNSPLHF
cdr3_nt: TGTGCCAGCAGCCATCGGGGATATAATTCACCCCTCCACTTT

clone_size: many
j_call: TRBJ1-5
d_call: TRBD1
v_call: TRBV12-3/TRBV12-4
cdr3_aa: CASSRGQSNQPQHF
cdr3_nt: TGTGCCAGCAGTCGGGGACAGAGCAATCAGCCCCAGCATTTT

clone_size: -
j_call: TRBJ1-6
d_call: -
v_call: TRBV28
cdr3_aa: CASSPGQLSLHF
cdr3_nt: TGTGCCAGCAGTCCCGGACAGTTATCCCTCCACTTT

clone_size: many
j_call: TRBJ1-2
d_call: -
v_call: TRBV20-1
cdr3_aa: CSARVGGGFGIFGYTF
cdr3_nt: TGCAGTGCTAGAGTGGGAGGCGGCTTTGGGATTTTTGGCTACACCTTC

clone_size: few
j_call: TRBJ2-1
d_call: TRBD2
v_call: TRBV3-1
cdr3_aa: CASSPLAGRIDEQFF
cdr3_nt: TGTGCCAGCAGCCCTTTAGCGGGACGGATCGATGAGCAGTTCTTC

clone_size: -
j_call: TRBJ2-7
d_call: -
v_call: TRBV12-3/TRBV12-4
cdr3_aa: CASSLDQSYEQYF
cdr3_nt: TGTGCCAGCAGTTTAGACCAGTCCTACGAGCAGTACTTC

clone_size: many
j_call: TRBJ2-2
d_call: -
v_call: TRBV7-2
cdr3_aa: CASSLSTRGELFF
cdr3_nt: TGTGCCAGCAGCTTATCGACACGCGGGGAGCTGTTTTTT

clone_size: -
j_call: TRBJ2-3
d_call: -
v_call: TRBV18
cdr3_aa: CASSLQEDTQYF
cdr3_nt: TGTGCCAGCTCTCTACAGGAAGATACGCAGTATTTT

clone_size: -
j_call: TRBJ1-6
d_call: -
v_call: TRBV4-3
cdr3_aa: CASSQDRGRSLNSPLHF
cdr3_nt: TGCGCCAGCAGCCAAGATAGGGGACGGAGCCTAAATTCACCCCTCCACTTT

clone_size: -
j_call: TRBJ2-2
d_call: TRBD2
v_call: TRBV20-1
cdr3_aa: CSATRTSGRRFGELFF
cdr3_nt: TGCAGTGCTACAAGGACTAGCGGGAGGAGATTCGGGGAGCTGTTTTTT

clone_size: few
j_call: TRBJ2-1
d_call: -
v_call: TRBV2
cdr3_aa: CASRKTGRFYNEQFF
cdr3_nt: TGTGCCAGCAGGAAAACAGGGCGCTTCTACAATGAGCAGTTCTTC

clone_size: few
j_call: TRBJ2-1
d_call: -
v_call: TRBV20-1
cdr3_aa: CSARDGDADNEQFF
cdr3_nt: TGCAGTGCTAGAGATGGTGACGCCGACAATGAGCAGTTCTTC

clone_size: many
j_call: TRBJ2-7
d_call: TRBD2
v_call: TRBV4-2
cdr3_aa: CASSRERGLYEQYF
cdr3_nt: TGTGCCAGCAGCCGCGAGCGGGGGTTATACGAGCAGTACTTC

clone_size: -
j_call: TRBJ2-3
d_call: -
v_call: TRBV4-3
cdr3_aa: CASSRYLTNTDTQYF
cdr3_nt: TGCGCCAGCAGCCGATACCTAACGAATACAGATACGCAGTATTTT

clone_size: -
j_call: TRBJ2-1
d_call: -
v_call: TRBV5-1
cdr3_aa: CASSLGYANEQFF
cdr3_nt: TGCGCCAGCAGCTTGGGCTACGCGAATGAGCAGTTCTTC

clone_size: -
j_call: TRBJ1-1
d_call: TRBD1
v_call: TRBV10-3
cdr3_aa: CAIRSGQEAVTEAFF
cdr3_nt: TGTGCCATCAGGTCGGGACAGGAGGCGGTAACTGAAGCTTTCTTT

clone_size: few
j_call: TRBJ2-3
d_call: -
v_call: TRBV2
cdr3_aa: CASSRAGRETQYF
cdr3_nt: TGTGCCAGCAGCCGAGCAGGCAGGGAAACGCAGTATTTT

clone_size: many
j_call: TRBJ1-2
d_call: -
v_call: TRBV27
cdr3_aa: CASSLSGGAYGYTF
cdr3_nt: TGTGCCAGCAGTTTATCGGGCGGAGCCTATGGCTACACCTTC

clone_size: many
j_call: TRBJ1-6
d_call: -
v_call: TRBV5-1
cdr3_aa: CASSATGNSPLHF
cdr3_nt: TGCGCCAGCAGCGCGACGGGGAATTCACCCCTCCACTTT

clone_size: -
j_call: TRBJ1-1
d_call: -
v_call: TRBV4-1
cdr3_aa: CASSSSGQQNTEAFF
cdr3_nt: TGCGCCAGCAGCAGCAGCGGACAGCAGAACACTGAAGCTTTCTTT

clone_size: -
j_call: TRBJ1-2
d_call: -
v_call: TRBV20-1
cdr3_aa: CSARTVGRNYGYTF
cdr3_nt: TGCAGTGCTAGGACTGTAGGGCGAAACTATGGCTACACCTTC

clone_size: -
j_call: TRBJ2-1
d_call: -
v_call: TRBV3-1
cdr3_aa: CASSQSGLYNEQFF
cdr3_nt: TGTGCCAGCAGCCAGTCGGGACTGTACAATGAGCAGTTCTTC

clone_size: few
j_call: TRBJ2-3
d_call: -
v_call: TRBV9
cdr3_aa: CASSAKTYTDTQYF
cdr3_nt: TGTGCCAGCAGCGCAAAAACTTACACAGATACGCAGTATTTT

clone_size: -
j_call: TRBJ1-2
d_call: -
v_call: TRBV5-6
cdr3_aa: CARGPNRGDMYYGYTF
cdr3_nt: TGTGCCAGGGGCCCGAATAGGGGGGACATGTACTATGGCTACACCTTC

clone_size: -
j_call: TRBJ2-7
d_call: TRBD2
v_call: TRBV7-2
cdr3_aa: CASSLVGGRSSYEQYF
cdr3_nt: TGTGCCAGCAGCTTAGTCGGCGGGAGGAGCTCCTACGAGCAGTACTTC

clone_size: few
j_call: TRBJ2-7
d_call: TRBD1
v_call: TRBV29-1
cdr3_aa: CSVTGTGSVYEQYF
cdr3_nt: TGCAGCGTTACCGGGACAGGGTCCGTCTACGAGCAGTACTTC

clone_size: few
j_call: TRBJ2-5
d_call: TRBD1
v_call: TRBV18
cdr3_aa: CASSWDSVQETQYF
cdr3_nt: TGTGCCAGCTCATGGGACAGCGTCCAAGAGACCCAGTACTTC

clone_size: -
j_call: TRBJ2-7
d_call: TRBD1
v_call: TRBV10-3
cdr3_aa: CAVSETGYEQYF
cdr3_nt: TGTGCCGTGTCTGAGACAGGGTACGAGCAGTACTTC

clone_size: -
j_call: TRBJ1-1
d_call: -
v_call: TRBV5-6
cdr3_aa: CASKLRGNTEAFF
cdr3_nt: TGTGCCAGCAAGTTACGGGGGAACACTGAAGCTTTCTTT

clone_size: few
j_call: TRBJ2-7
d_call: TRBD2
v_call: TRBV28
cdr3_aa: CASSSHAGGPVEQYF
cdr3_nt: TGTGCCAGCAGTTCTCATGCGGGAGGGCCAGTTGAGCAGTACTTC

clone_size: few
j_call: TRBJ2-7
d_call: -
v_call: TRBV29-1
cdr3_aa: CSVGQGGDEQYF
cdr3_nt: TGCAGCGTTGGTCAGGGAGGAGACGAGCAGTACTTC

clone_size: few
j_call: TRBJ1-2
d_call: TRBD1
v_call: TRBV19
cdr3_aa: CASSTTGTGFRTF
cdr3_nt: TGTGCCAGTAGTACAACCGGGACAGGGTTTCGCACCTTC

clone_size: -
j_call: TRBJ2-7
d_call: TRBD1
v_call: TRBV9
cdr3_aa: CASSVRDSSYEQYF
cdr3_nt: TGTGCCAGCAGCGTTCGGGACAGCTCCTACGAGCAGTACTTC

clone_size: -
j_call: TRBJ2-1
d_call: -
v_call: TRBV29-1
cdr3_aa: CSGMGDRNNEQFF
cdr3_nt: TGCAGCGGGATGGGTGACCGGAACAATGAGCAGTTCTTC

clone_size: many
j_call: TRBJ2-3
d_call: -
v_call: TRBV28
cdr3_aa: CASSLQGPDTQYF
cdr3_nt: TGTGCCAGCAGTTTACAGGGGCCAGATACGCAGTATTTT

clone_size: few
j_call: TRBJ2-5
d_call: -
v_call: TRBV20-1
cdr3_aa: CSAGDRTIQETQYF
cdr3_nt: TGCAGTGCTGGAGACAGGACCATTCAAGAGACCCAGTACTTC

clone_size: -
j_call: TRBJ2-2
d_call: -
v_call: TRBV4-2
cdr3_aa: CASSQGGILNTGELFF
cdr3_nt: TGTGCCAGCAGCCAAGGTGGGATACTAAACACCGGGGAGCTGTTTTTT

clone_size: many
j_call: TRBJ1-2
d_call: TRBD1
v_call: TRBV2
cdr3_aa: CASSSLPTGTANYGYTF
cdr3_nt: TGTGCCAGCAGTTCGCTCCCGACCGGGACAGCAAACTATGGCTACACCTTC

clone_size: many
j_call: TRBJ1-1
d_call: -
v_call: TRBV5-1
cdr3_aa: CASSSTGGNTEAFF
cdr3_nt: TGCGCCAGCAGCTCTACCGGGGGGAACACTGAAGCTTTCTTT